The 3 T cell receptor beta chains below come from one sample, sequenced in a study of OX40 agonist ivuxolimab in advanced cancers. Sequencing was performed with immunoSEQ multiplex PCR; in TCRdb, only in-frame clones are kept and a portion is missing. The sample consists of 60,000 or so clones, about 89% of them appearing once. The sample in question was CD4+ or CD8+ T cells sorted from blood, obtained in a trial of the OX40 agonist ivuxolimab. These receptors all stem from an adult with an advanced solid tumor such as melanoma, head and neck, liver or kidney cancer.

This rearrangement joins TRBV10-3 to TRBJ2-1; 14 bases agree with TRBD2. This CDR3 region has 16 residues. The V gene end was trimmed by 6 bases and the J gene end by 5 bases; junction bases not matched to a gene: 6. The V gene's germline CDR1 is ENHRY and CDR2 SYGVKD. The CDR3 spells CAISGTSGRGNNEQFF. The CDR3 nucleotides are TGTGCCATCAGCGGGACTAGCGGGAGAGGGAACAATGAGCAGTTCTTC.

This clone was seen more than once but under ten times. The chain uses TRBV4-1 and TRBJ2-3; D is undetermined. The CDR3 runs 14 residues. Trimming cost V 0 bases and J 2 bases, with 6 bases left between them. The germline CDR1 and CDR2 sequences are MGHRA and YSYEKL. CDR3 sequence reads: CASSQDRVTDTQYF. Written as DNA, the CDR3 is TGCGCCAGCAGCCAAGATCGGGTCACAGATACGCAGTATTTT.

The V call is TRBV6-1, the J call TRBJ1-1; D is undetermined. This CDR3 region has 14 residues. CDR1 and CDR2 from the germline V gene are MNHNS and SASEGT. Deletions cut 3 bases from V and 12 bases from J, with 20 bases between. CDR3 protein: CASSEGSRPRVPFF. CDR3 sequence (DNA): TGTGCCAGCAGTGAGGGCTCCCGCCCCCGGGTCCCTTTCTTT.